These T cell receptor beta chains were read from a single sample in a study of cytomegalovirus exposure and HLA in healthy donors. Here immunoSEQ multiplex PCR was the method, and the copy in TCRdb shows in-frame clones only, minus some. Among 110,000 to 150,000 clones listed, roughly 65% were seen once. Sequenced material: PBMCs. Receptor source: a man between 60 and 75 years old in good health and CMV-seronegative. Each CDR3 is given with its conserved first and last residue. Fields, in order: J gene, D gene, clone size, V gene, CDR3 DNA, CDR3 protein. D genes are given only for firm matches. Size is stated for part of the rows, as once, few or many counts, or as a class when the clone is expanded.

TRBJ2-7 . . TRBV7-6 TGTGCCAGCAGCTCGACAGAGCTTAGCTCCTACGAGCAGTACTTC CASSSTELSSYEQYF
TRBJ1-5 TRBD1 . TRBV6-1 TGTGCCAGCAGAGCGGACAGGGACGGTCAGCCCCAGCATTTT CASRADRDGQPQHF
TRBJ2-1 TRBD2 . TRBV19 TGTGCCAGTAGGCGGACTAGCGGGAGCAGTGATGAGCAGTTCTTC CASRRTSGSSDEQFF
TRBJ2-3 TRBD2 . TRBV6-1 TGTGCCAGCAGTGGCCCTAGCGGGAGCCCCCTAGATACGCAGTATTTT CASSGPSGSPLDTQYF
TRBJ2-1 TRBD2 . TRBV4-1 TGCGCCAGCAGCCAAGGAGGGCTAGCGGTTTACAATGAGCAGTTCTTC CASSQGGLAVYNEQFF
TRBJ1-5 . . TRBV6-1 TGTGCCAGCAGGGTGGACAGACCCAATCAGCCCCAGCATTTT CASRVDRPNQPQHF
TRBJ2-6 . many TRBV27 TGTGCCAGCAGTTTTCACTCAGGGTCTGGGGCCAACGTCCTGACTTTC CASSFHSGSGANVLTF
TRBJ2-3 TRBD2 . TRBV30 TGTGCCTGGAGTGGACTAGCGGGAACGGAGGATACGCAGTATTTT CAWSGLAGTEDTQYF
TRBJ1-4 . . TRBV11-1 TGTGCCAGCGGAAGAGGTACTAATGAAAAACTGTTTTTT CASGRGTNEKLFF
TRBJ2-2 . . TRBV10-2 TGCGCCAGCAGTGAAGGGGGATTAAACACCGGGGAGCTGTTTTTT CASSEGGLNTGELFF
TRBJ1-2 TRBD1 . TRBV2 TGTGCCAGCAGTGCTTCTCCCGGGACAGCCATACCAGGCACCTTC CASSASPGTAIPGTF
TRBJ2-5 TRBD2 . TRBV6-5 TGTGCCAGCACGTTACTAGCGGGAGGCTCGAAGACCCAGTACTTC CASTLLAGGSKTQYF
TRBJ1-6 TRBD1 few TRBV2 TGTGCCAGCAGCGCCGGGACAGGGGCTTCACCCCTCCACTTT CASSAGTGASPLHF
TRBJ1-2 . . TRBV28 TGTGCCAGCAGTGCCTCGACTACAGGCTACACCTTC CASSASTTGYTF
TRBJ2-3 . . TRBV7-9 TGTGCCAGCAGCCCCGGGACACTCCAACAGTGGGATACGCAGTATTTT CASSPGTLQQWDTQYF
TRBJ2-5 TRBD2 . TRBV7-6 TGTGCCAGCAGCTTAGGACTAGCGGGAGAGGTTATAGAGACCCAGTACTTC CASSLGLAGEVIETQYF
TRBJ1-2 TRBD1 . TRBV9 TGTGCCAGCAGCGTCCTCCCAGGGGGCTTAAGTGGCTACACCTTC CASSVLPGGLSGYTF
TRBJ2-7 . . TRBV7-9 TGTGCCAGCAGCCAGGACACTTCTTCCTACGAGCAGTACTTC CASSQDTSSYEQYF
TRBJ2-1 TRBD2 few TRBV13 TGTGCCAGCAGCTTAGTGGGACTAGCGCGATGGAGCTCCTACAATGAGCAGTTCTTC CASSLVGLARWSSYNEQFF
TRBJ2-2 TRBD2 . TRBV19 TGTGCCAGTAGTCGAGCGGGATTAGGCACCGGGGAGCTGTTTTTT CASSRAGLGTGELFF
TRBJ2-6 . . TRBV30 TGTGCCTGGAGTGTACTCCTGGCTAAAGGGGGGAGGGGCTCTGGGGCCAACGTCCTGACTTTC CAWSVLLAKGGRGSGANVLTF
TRBJ1-1 . . TRBV27 TGTGCCAGCAGTTCGTATGGAGTGGGGGGAGGCGCTTTCTTT CASSSYGVGGGAFF
TRBJ1-1 TRBD1 . TRBV5-1 TGCGCCAGCAGCTCCATAGGACAGGGGAACACTGAAGCTTTCTTT CASSSIGQGNTEAFF
TRBJ2-5 . . TRBV7-9 TGTGCCAGCAGTTCCGTGGGGGGGACCCAGTACTTC CASSSVGGTQYF
TRBJ1-4 TRBD1 . TRBV19 TGTGCCAGTAGTATCGGACAGGGGGTACTCCAAAAACTGTTTTTT CASSIGQGVLQKLFF
TRBJ1-5 . . TRBV7-2 TGTGCCAGCAGCTTAGGACATTATAGCAATCAGCCCCAGCATTTT CASSLGHYSNQPQHF
TRBJ2-7 TRBD2 . TRBV19 TGTGCCAGTAGTATAGACGGCGGGGGCGAGCAGTACTTC CASSIDGGGEQYF
TRBJ2-7 TRBD1 few TRBV29-1 TGCAGCGTTGCCGGGACAGGGGGGGACGAGCAGTACTTC CSVAGTGGDEQYF
TRBJ2-7 TRBD2 . TRBV27 TGTGCCAGCAGTTCCGGACTAGCGGTCTACGAGCAGTACTTC CASSSGLAVYEQYF
TRBJ2-7 TRBD2 once TRBV28 TGTGCCAGCAGTTTACCAGGACTAGCGGGAGACTACGAGCAGTACTTC CASSLPGLAGDYEQYF
TRBJ2-1 TRBD2 . TRBV5-1 TGCGCCAGCAGCTTAAGCGGGGACTACAATGAGCAGTTCTTC CASSLSGDYNEQFF
TRBJ2-1 . once TRBV4-1 TGCGCCAGCAGCCAAGATAAACTAGCTTCTGTCTTC CASSQDKLASVF
TRBJ2-1 TRBD2 . TRBV5-4 TGTGCCAGCAGCTTCTCTAGCGGGTCGGTCAATGAGCAGTTCTTC CASSFSSGSVNEQFF
TRBJ2-7 . . TRBV5-1 TGCGCCAGCAGCTTGGAGGGTGGGGAGTACGAGCAGTACTTC CASSLEGGEYEQYF
TRBJ1-1 TRBD1 few TRBV25-1 TGTGCCAGCAGGAGACAGGGTTTGAACACTGAAGCTTTCTTT CASRRQGLNTEAFF
TRBJ1-5 TRBD1 . TRBV9 TGTGCCAGCAGCTCGGGTTTGGACAGGGTCAATCAGCCCCAGCATTTT CASSSGLDRVNQPQHF
TRBJ2-3 TRBD1 . TRBV5-1 TGCGCCAGCAGCTTGCCGACAGGGGAGGTCGCAGATACGCAGTATTTT CASSLPTGEVADTQYF
TRBJ2-1 TRBD2 . TRBV7-3 TGTGCCAGCAGCCGAGGGGCTAGCGGGAGTACTGAGCAGTTCTTC CASSRGASGSTEQFF
TRBJ1-6 . . TRBV13 TGTGCCAGCAGCTTAGGGTGGAGCTCCTATAATTCACCCCTCCACTTT CASSLGWSSYNSPLHF
TRBJ1-2 . . TRBV10-3 TGTGCCATCTCAACTCTCGCCCCCGATGGCTACACCTTC CAISTLAPDGYTF
TRBJ2-7 . . TRBV5-1 TGCGCCAGCAGCTCTGACCCCCGGGTCAACTACGAGCAGTACTTC CASSSDPRVNYEQYF
TRBJ2-7 TRBD1 . TRBV6-5 TGTGCCAGCAGTTACGACCCCAGGACAGGGGGCGAGCAGTACTTC CASSYDPRTGGEQYF
TRBJ2-5 TRBD2 . TRBV6-5 TGTGCCAGCAGGGAGCGGGAGGGCCGGGTAGAGACCCAGTACTTC CASREREGRVETQYF
TRBJ1-1 . few TRBV7-9 TGTGCCAGCAGCACCCGGACTGGGGGGACTGAAGCTTTCTTT CASSTRTGGTEAFF
TRBJ2-5 . few TRBV9 TGTGCCAGCAGCCCCAGAACGGAGGGACAAGAGACCCAGTACTTC CASSPRTEGQETQYF
TRBJ1-6 TRBD1 . TRBV5-8 TGTGCCAGCAGCTTACCGGGACAGGGACAAAATTCACCCCTCCACTTT CASSLPGQGQNSPLHF
TRBJ2-7 TRBD1 . TRBV10-3 TGTGCCATCAGTACCGGGACAGCCTACGAGCAGTACTTC CAISTGTAYEQYF
TRBJ1-1 . . TRBV28 TGTGCCAGCAGCAAAGCCGCGAGTGGCACTGAAGCTTTCTTT CASSKAASGTEAFF
TRBJ2-5 . . TRBV30 TGTGCCTGGAGTGTATCAGAAGAGACCCAGTACTTC CAWSVSEETQYF
TRBJ2-5 TRBD2 once TRBV28 TGTGCCAGCAGTCCCCCGAGCGGGAGGGAGACCCAGTACTTC CASSPPSGRETQYF
TRBJ2-2 . few TRBV6-5 . CASSYSRRRAGELFF
TRBJ2-1 TRBD2 few TRBV10-2 TGCGCCAGCAGTTTACTAGCGGGAGGGTACAATGAGCAGTTCTTC CASSLLAGGYNEQFF
TRBJ2-7 TRBD2 few TRBV5-1 TGCGCCAGCAGCCCTGGACTAGCGGGAGGTGTCGTGAGCGAGCAGTACTTC CASSPGLAGGVVSEQYF
TRBJ1-1 . once TRBV4-1 TGCGCCAGCAGCCAAGACATGATAGACACTGAAGCTTTCTTT CASSQDMIDTEAFF
TRBJ1-2 . . TRBV2 TGTGCCAGCAGTGAAGATTTGACAGACCGTTCTTATGGCTACACATTC CASSEDLTDRSYGYTF